This T cell receptor (beta chain) was recorded in a study of T cells after posttransplantation cyclophosphamide. General study points: TRB clonality was highly associated with recipient CMV seropositivity and reactivation. Skin or GI-infiltrating T cells shared few TRB sequences with blood.

On the day of bone marrow donation, the related graft donor provided peripheral blood. Sequenced by immunoSEQ multiplex PCR; TCRdb stores in-frame clones only, minus some. The sample yields roughly 40,000 clones, without any singletons. The germline V and J ends were trimmed by 0 bases and 1 base, with 13 bases remaining between them. This CDR3 is 17 amino acids long. Germline V CDR1 and CDR2: SGHKS, YYEKEE (reference sequence). This clone appeared many times. Antigen specificity is unknown. The clonotype was recovered from a woman in her forties or fifties in good health and a related stem cell transplant donor. The chain recombines TRBV5-5 with TRBJ1-4, with a tentative D call TRBD1 (5 bases). The sample comprised PBMCs. The CDR3 sequence is CASSLGAGPRTNEKLFF. DNA of the CDR3: TGTGCCAGCAGCTTGGGGGCAGGGCCTAGAACTAATGAAAAACTGTTTTTT.